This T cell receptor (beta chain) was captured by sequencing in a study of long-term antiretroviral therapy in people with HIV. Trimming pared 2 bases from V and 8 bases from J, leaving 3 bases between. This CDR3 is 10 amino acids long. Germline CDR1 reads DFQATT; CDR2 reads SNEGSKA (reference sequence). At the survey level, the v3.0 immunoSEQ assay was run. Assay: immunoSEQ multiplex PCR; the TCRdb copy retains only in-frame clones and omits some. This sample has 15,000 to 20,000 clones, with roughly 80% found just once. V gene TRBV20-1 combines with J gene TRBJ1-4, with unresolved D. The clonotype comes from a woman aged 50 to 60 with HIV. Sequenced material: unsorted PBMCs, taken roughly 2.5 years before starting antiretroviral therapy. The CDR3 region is CSARSEKLFF. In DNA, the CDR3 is TGCAGTGCTAGATCGGAAAAACTGTTTTTT.